This TCR beta chain is from a study of blood T cell repertoires in COVID-19 (dated by TCRdb to 2018 to 2021). Regarding the complete study: Samples covering the acute and convalescent phases of COVID-19 were provided by collaborators in the United States, Italy and Spain. Sample metadata almost always included a de-identified subject ID, COVID-19 status, age in years and sex. The samples were drawn from the first 160 participants of the ongoing ImmuneRACE study and from about 1,200 subjects provided by 6 global collaborators. The repertoires were released in a freely available public database meant as a resource for research on the immune response to SARS-CoV-2. Where HLA class I and class II types were available, the types were taken from metadata supplied by the sample provider, not from assay-based typing. The dataset comprised deeply sampled blood TCRbeta repertoires from subjects exposed to, actively infected with, or recovered from COVID-19. The material from the prospective study consisted of cDNA or gDNA derived from T cells, B-cell-depleted T cells, or PBMCs.

In the prospective study, participants were roughly 18 to 100 years old, resided in fewer than 25 geographic areas of the United States, and were enrolled through a virtual design. In the prospective study, cohorts were assigned on the basis of participant-reported clinical history obtained from a screening survey and a study questionnaire. For ImmuneRACE Cohort 3, a participant was defined as recovered based on two consecutive negative NP/OP PCR tests, clearance by a healthcare professional, or resolution of symptoms. Mobile phlebotomists in the prospective study collected whole blood, serum and a nasopharyngeal or oropharyngeal swab from every participant. Prospective study participants could optionally give additional blood draws and questionnaires over an approximately two-month period. Before DNA extraction, prospective study blood samples were shipped either frozen or at room temperature.

Here V drops 0 bases and J drops 6 bases, and the junction holds 7 bases not matched to any gene. From the cysteine up to the phenylalanine, the CDR3 has a length of 16 residues. Here the CDR3 DNA is all that survives: 48 bases in frame from base 1. CDR1 and CDR2 are drawn from the germline V gene: SGDLS, YYNGEE. TCRbeta CDR3 regions were amplified from genomic DNA using the immunoSEQ Assay, a bias-controlled multiplex PCR. The original pipeline was this. Nucleated cell counts per sample were estimated from amplification of reference gene primers within the assay. To quantify the absolute abundance of each unique TCRbeta CDR3 rearrangement, sequence reads were collapsed and filtered. For each sample, productive Simpson clonality was calculated as the square root of Simpson's diversity index across productive rearrangements. TCRdb provides this immuneACCESS table in a form limited to in-frame rearrangements. Some clones are lacking; in checked studies, under half of them reflect an unresolved V gene, and why the rest are absent is not known. V and J calls and clone size come straight from that table; D and trimming were deduced from the DNA. Across this sample there are about 480,000 clones, with 85% to 90% seen only once. Jointly, the top ten make up 1.5% to 2% of the sample.

The study at large found these results: The quantity of clinical and demographic metadata differed by source and by participant and was supplied without curation.

Concerning this clone itself: Its antigen is still unknown. The input lacks base qualities; no much larger clone sits a single base away.

The chain links TRBV9 with TRBJ2-3; TRBD2 lines up with 10 middle nucleotides. This clonotype was sampled from a woman aged 40 to 50 who had recovered from COVID-19. The sequenced sample was PBMCs or T cells enriched from blood (not recorded which). The CDR3 reads CASSVGLAGGEDTQYF. The nucleotides read TGTGCCAGCAGCGTAGGTTTAGCGGGGGGTGAGGATACGCAGTATTTT.